This is a list of T cell receptor beta chains from one sample in a study of blood T cell repertoires in COVID-19. Clones were sequenced by immunoSEQ multiplex PCR, and TCRdb holds only the in-frame ones, with some missing. The table shows 150,000 or so clones, with approximately 93% occurring only once. Sample: peripheral blood. Source of these receptors: an older woman with COVID-19, enrolled during active disease. Both conserved end residues are part of each CDR3. A D gene is named only where the DNA matches it firmly. Not every row has a clone size; where given, it reads once, few, many or a size class.

NA TRBJ2-2 TRBD1 TRBV25-1 TGTGCCAGCAGTATGAGTACAGGGGCCACCGGGGAGCTGTTTTTT CASSMSTGATGELFF
NA TRBJ2-3 NA TRBV5-4 TGTGCCAGCAGCTTAAGGGGGGGCCGCACAGATACGCAGTATTTT CASSLRGGRTDTQYF
NA TRBJ2-7 TRBD2 TRBV6-1 TGTGCCAGCAGTGAAGAGCGGGACGGATCCTACGAGCAGTACTTC CASSEERDGSYEQYF
NA TRBJ2-2 TRBD1 TRBV19 TGTGCCAGTAACAGGGGGCGGAACACCGGGGAGCTGTTTTTT CASNRGRNTGELFF
once TRBJ2-1 NA TRBV10-3 TGTGCCATCAGTCGAAACAGGGACAATGAGCAGTTCTTC CAISRNRDNEQFF
once TRBJ2-2 NA TRBV4-3 TGCGCCAGCAGCCAAGATACGGCAGGCGGGGAGCTGTTTTTT CASSQDTAGGELFF
NA TRBJ1-2 TRBD1 TRBV4-1 TGCGCCAGCAGCCAAGAGGACAGGCGGAACTATGGCTACACCTTC CASSQEDRRNYGYTF
NA TRBJ2-1 NA TRBV19 TGTGCCAGTACCTCCTTGAATGAGCAGTTCTTC CASTSLNEQFF
NA TRBJ1-6 NA TRBV7-8 TGTGCCAGCAGCTTAGACCGCGGGGGCGGTTCACCCCTCCACTTT CASSLDRGGGSPLHF
NA TRBJ1-6 NA TRBV4-3 TGCGCCAGCAGCCAAGTCAACCACTATTCACCCCTCCACTTT CASSQVNHYSPLHF
NA TRBJ1-6 TRBD1 TRBV27 TGTGCCAGCACCCGATCCTCCGGGACAGGGGCCTTCAGCGGTTCACCCCTCCACTTT CASTRSSGTGAFSGSPLHF
once TRBJ2-3 NA TRBV5-1 TGCGCCAGCAGCTTGGTGGGGCACGACACAGATACGCAGTATTTT CASSLVGHDTDTQYF
NA TRBJ2-3 TRBD2 TRBV5-1 TGCGCCAGCAGCGCCGGGGGGGCCACAGATACGCAGTATTTT CASSAGGATDTQYF
NA TRBJ1-1 TRBD1 TRBV19 TGTGCCAGTAGCCCGTCGACAGGGGGCAGGACTGAAGCTTTCTTT CASSPSTGGRTEAFF
NA TRBJ2-3 NA TRBV7-2 TGTGCCAGCAGCTTCCCCGGGTCCCAAGATACGCAGTATTTT CASSFPGSQDTQYF
few TRBJ2-7 TRBD1 TRBV5-4 TGTGCCAGCAGACCGGACAGGTCGTCCTACGAGCAGTACTTC CASRPDRSSYEQYF
NA TRBJ1-3 TRBD1 TRBV7-3 TGTGCCAGCAGCTCGACAGGGGGCAAGTCTGGAAACACCATATATTTT CASSSTGGKSGNTIYF
NA TRBJ2-2 TRBD1 TRBV14 TGTGCCAGCAGCCAAGTCAGGGGGCGTCACGGGGAGCTGTTTTTT CASSQVRGRHGELFF
once TRBJ1-2 NA TRBV9 TGTGCCAGCTCGGACAGAGATAACTATGGCTACACCTTC CASSDRDNYGYTF
NA TRBJ1-2 TRBD1 TRBV3-1/TRBV3-2 TGTGCCAGCAGCCAAGACCGGGACAGGGGACGACGCTATGGCTACACCTTC CASSQDRDRGRRYGYTF
once TRBJ1-1 NA TRBV11-2 TGTGCCAGCAGCTTATCAGACATGAGGGTGACTGAAGCTTTCTTT CASSLSDMRVTEAFF
few TRBJ2-7 NA TRBV7-9 TGTGCCAGCAGCTTAGACGCGGCATACTACTCCTACGAGCAGTACTTC CASSLDAAYYSYEQYF
NA TRBJ1-1 NA TRBV12-3/TRBV12-4 TGTGCCAGCAGTTTAGGCGTGAACACTGAAGCTTTCTTT CASSLGVNTEAFF
NA TRBJ1-5 TRBD1 TRBV19 TGTGCCAGTAGTAGGGATGGAGGGGGCGAGAATCAGCCCCAGCATTTT CASSRDGGGENQPQHF
NA TRBJ1-1 NA TRBV9 TGTGCCAGCAGCGTATCCCCCGGGAACACTGAAGCTTTCTTT CASSVSPGNTEAFF
NA TRBJ2-4 TRBD2 TRBV27 TGTGCCAGCAGTTTTAGCGGGGCCAAAAACATTCAGTACTTC CASSFSGAKNIQYF
NA TRBJ1-2 NA TRBV6-5 TGTGCCAGCAGTTATGGTCAGACAGCTAACTATGGCTACACCTTC CASSYGQTANYGYTF
NA TRBJ1-1 NA TRBV4-1 TGCGCCAGCAGCCGAGAGGCCCCCTTGGACACTGAAGCTTTCTTT CASSREAPLDTEAFF
NA TRBJ1-5 TRBD1 TRBV2 TGTGCCACCGCGGACAGGCCCAGGGGTGGGTTTCAGCCCCAGCATTTT CATADRPRGGFQPQHF
NA TRBJ2-3 TRBD2 TRBV24-1 TGTGCCACCAGTGACTTCGAACCTAGCGGTCTGTATATTAGCACAGATACGCAGTATTTT CATSDFEPSGLYISTDTQYF
NA TRBJ2-5 TRBD2 TRBV4-2 TGTGCCAGCAGCCCCGCCCAGACTAGCGGGGGATGGGGAGAGACCCAGTACTTC CASSPAQTSGGWGETQYF
NA TRBJ1-1 NA TRBV12-3/TRBV12-4 TGTGCCAGCAGTTTCTACGATACTGAAGCTTTCTTT CASSFYDTEAFF
NA TRBJ1-5 NA TRBV6-5 TGTGCCAGCAGCCTACAGGGAAATAGCAATCAGCCCCAGCATTTT CASSLQGNSNQPQHF
NA TRBJ2-1 NA TRBV7-7 TGTGCCAGCAGCCCAACCACAGGGTCGTCCTACAATGAGCAGTTCTTC CASSPTTGSSYNEQFF
NA TRBJ1-1 NA TRBV4-3 TGCGCCAGCAGCCAAGATTTTCCAGGCAGGGGGAACACTGAAGCTTTCTTT CASSQDFPGRGNTEAFF
NA TRBJ2-2 TRBD1 TRBV29-1 TGCAGCGGGGGACAGGGACCCGGGGAGCTGTTTTTT CSGGQGPGELFF
NA TRBJ1-6 NA TRBV7-3 TGTGCCAGCAGCTTAGAGGGTAATTCACCCCTCCACTTT CASSLEGNSPLHF
NA TRBJ2-1 NA TRBV2 TGTGCCAGTAAGGGGCATGAGCAGTTCTTC CASKGHEQFF
NA TRBJ1-2 NA TRBV4-1 TGCGCCAGCAGCCGCCTACAGGGATCCGGCTATGGCTACACCTTC CASSRLQGSGYGYTF
NA TRBJ1-1 TRBD1 TRBV4-1 TGCGCCAGCAGCCCGGGACAGGGGGGCACTGAAGCTTTCTTT CASSPGQGGTEAFF
NA TRBJ2-1 TRBD2 TRBV5-1 TGCGCCAGCAGCTTGGTGGGACTAGACTCCTACAATGAGCAGTTCTTC CASSLVGLDSYNEQFF
once TRBJ1-3 TRBD1 TRBV5-4 TGTGCCAGCAGCTTGGAAGGGACAGCAGGAAACACCATATATTTT CASSLEGTAGNTIYF
NA TRBJ2-7 TRBD1 TRBV11-1 TGTGCCAGCAGCTTATTGGACAGGGGAGACGAGCAGTACTTC CASSLLDRGDEQYF
NA TRBJ1-1 NA TRBV29-1 TGCAGCGTTGAACTGACAGCGAACACTGAAGCTTTCTTT CSVELTANTEAFF
NA TRBJ2-3 TRBD2 TRBV29-1 TGCAGCGTTGCGAGGTCGCCAGCGGGGGGGTCGACAGATACGCAGTATTTT CSVARSPAGGSTDTQYF
NA TRBJ2-3 NA TRBV11-1 TGTGCCAGCAGCTTACTGGGCTCCGTGGATACGCAGTATTTT CASSLLGSVDTQYF
NA TRBJ2-2 TRBD1 TRBV2 TGTGCCAGCAGTGAAGCTCCTTTGACAGGGATGCACACCGGGGAGCTGTTTTTT CASSEAPLTGMHTGELFF
NA TRBJ2-2 NA TRBV4-1 TGCGCCAGCAGCCAACCCGGTGGGGGGACCGGGGAGCTGTTTTTT CASSQPGGGTGELFF
NA TRBJ1-2 NA TRBV6-5 TGTGCCAGCAGTTACTGGTCGGGGAAGGGCTACACCTTC CASSYWSGKGYTF
NA TRBJ1-5 TRBD1 TRBV19 TGTGCCAGTGGCCCCGGGACAGGGGGCGCGTACTATCAGCCCCAGCATTTT CASGPGTGGAYYQPQHF
NA TRBJ1-2 TRBD1 TRBV28 TGTGCCAGCAGGTCCTGGACAGGGGGCCTCTATGGCTACACCTTC CASRSWTGGLYGYTF
NA TRBJ2-2 NA TRBV18 TGTGCCAGCTCACCCGCACAGGGGAACACCGGGGAGCTGTTTTTT CASSPAQGNTGELFF
NA TRBJ1-1 NA TRBV13 TGTGCCAGCAGCTTTCGGGTAACTGAAGCTTTCTTT CASSFRVTEAFF
NA TRBJ1-4 TRBD1 TRBV3-1/TRBV3-2 TGTGCCAGCAGCCAACCTTCCGGGACAGGGGGCGTAAAACTGTTTTTT CASSQPSGTGGVKLFF